The rows below give T cell receptor beta chains drawn from one sample of a study of early T cells in non-severe SARS-CoV-2 infection. TCRdb re-called the 5' RACE reads through MiXCR, storing one row per CDR3 protein. The sample includes roughly 97,000 distinct CDR3 sequences, approximately 11% of them seen just once. The sequences come from whole blood, collected at baseline. All receptors derive from an adult who was a healthcare worker with PCR-confirmed SARS-CoV-2 infection or an uninfected control (not recorded which). Both conserved end residues are part of each CDR3. A D gene is named only where the DNA matches it firmly. The size field is filled for only some rows; it gives once, few, many or a size class.

D	V	size	J	CDR3	DNA
NA	TRBV11-2	NA	TRBJ2-5	CASSLHNSGETQYF	TGTGCCAGCAGCTTACACAACTCAGGGGAGACCCAGTACTTC
NA	TRBV5-6	NA	TRBJ2-3	CASSPYTSDTQYF	TGTGCCAGCAGCCCTTACACATCAGATACGCAGTATTTT
NA	TRBV29-1	many	TRBJ1-1	CSVGGPENTEAFF	TGCAGCGTGGGTGGGCCTGAGAACACTGAAGCTTTCTTT
NA	TRBV5-1	few	TRBJ2-3	CASSLDSGEVDTQYF	TGCGCCAGCAGCTTGGATTCGGGGGAGGTAGATACGCAGTATTTT
NA	TRBV6-5	NA	TRBJ1-2	CASSPLQIYGYTF	TGTGCCAGCAGCCCCCTGCAAATCTATGGCTACACCTTC
NA	TRBV19	few	TRBJ1-6	CASSRTASNSPLHF	TGTGCCAGTAGTCGGACAGCTTCTAATTCACCCCTCCACTTT
NA	TRBV7-2	NA	TRBJ2-5	CASSSRAGETQYF	TGTGCCAGCAGCTCTAGGGCCGGGGAGACCCAGTACTTC
TRBD1	TRBV20-1	many	TRBJ1-1	CSASGTANTEAFF	TGCAGTGCCTCCGGGACAGCGAACACTGAAGCTTTCTTT
NA	TRBV7-2	few	TRBJ2-1	CASSLVSSGDEQFF	TGTGCCAGCAGCTTAGTTTCTTCAGGGGATGAGCAGTTCTTC
NA	TRBV15	few	TRBJ2-3	CATSRGDGDTQYF	TGTGCCACCAGCAGGGGCGACGGGGATACGCAGTATTTT
NA	TRBV3-1	NA	TRBJ1-2	CASTRRGQNYGYTF	TGTGCCAGCACGAGACGGGGCCAGAACTATGGCTACACCTTC
NA	TRBV7-9	NA	TRBJ1-2	CASTLVRLAATF	TGTGCCAGCACCCTGGTGAGACTGGCCGCTACCTTC
NA	TRBV5-5	NA	TRBJ1-4	CASSFHQGRNEKLFF	TGTGCCAGCAGTTTTCACCAGGGACGTAATGAAAAACTGTTTTTT
NA	TRBV5-1	many	TRBJ2-2	CASSLSSTARSTGELFF	TGCGCCAGCAGCCTAAGTTCGACAGCTCGTAGCACCGGGGAGCTGTTTTTT
TRBD2	TRBV20-1	NA	TRBJ2-3	CSAPGLAGDTDTQYF	TGCAGTGCTCCCGGACTAGCGGGAGATACAGATACGCAGTATTTT
NA	TRBV29-1	few	TRBJ1-1	CSVRGGPNTEAFF	TGCAGCGTTCGGGGGGGCCCGAACACTGAAGCTTTCTTT
NA	TRBV7-9	many	TRBJ1-3	CASSSRTAGNTIYF	TGTGCCAGCAGCTCCCGGACCGCAGGAAACACCATATATTTT
NA	TRBV14	NA	TRBJ2-5	CASSPGPAQETQYF	TGTGCCAGCAGCCCTGGACCGGCCCAAGAGACCCAGTACTTC
NA	TRBV11-3	many	TRBJ2-7	CASSSGPNYEQYF	TGTGCCAGCAGCTCGGGACCCAACTACGAGCAGTACTTC
NA	TRBV5-6	NA	TRBJ2-7	CASSAQTYEQYF	TGTGCCAGCAGCGCCCAGACTTACGAGCAGTACTTC
NA	TRBV5-1	few	TRBJ1-5	CASSLAGKGQPQHF	TGCGCCAGCAGCTTGGCCGGGAAGGGTCAGCCCCAGCATTTT
NA	TRBV4-2	NA	TRBJ2-1	CASSQAWAGPVPGEQFF	TGTGCCAGCAGCCAAGCGTGGGCGGGCCCTGTCCCCGGTGAGCAGTTCTTC
TRBD1	TRBV10-3	many	TRBJ2-7	CAIRRGQGPYEQYF	TGTGCCATCAGACGCGGACAGGGCCCCTACGAGCAGTACTTC
NA	TRBV20-1	many	TRBJ2-3	CSALGAASGTDTQYF	TGCAGCGCTTTGGGGGCCGCGAGTGGCACAGATACGCAGTATTTT
TRBD2	TRBV7-2	NA	TRBJ2-7	CASQSGLAPAEQYF	TGTGCCAGCCAGTCGGGACTAGCTCCAGCCGAGCAGTACTTC
NA	TRBV20-1	NA	TRBJ1-3	CSATSSGDPSGNTIYF	TGCAGTGCTACATCTTCAGGGGATCCGTCTGGAAACACCATATATTTT
NA	TRBV6-1	many	TRBJ1-5	CASSWGSNQPQHF	TGTGCCAGCAGCTGGGGGAGCAATCAGCCCCAGCATTTT
NA	TRBV7-8	many	TRBJ1-2	CASSLGPGEAYGYTF	TGTGCCAGCAGCTTAGGGCCCGGGGAGGCCTATGGCTACACCTTC
TRBD1	TRBV7-2	many	TRBJ2-4	CASSRDRGTKNIQYF	TGTGCCAGCAGCCGGGACAGGGGGACCAAAAACATTCAGTACTTC
TRBD2	TRBV10-1	NA	TRBJ2-5	CASSESGGAETQYF	TGCGCCAGCAGTGAGTCGGGAGGGGCAGAGACCCAGTACTTC
NA	TRBV6-1	many	TRBJ1-2	CASSESYPGANYGYTF	TGTGCCAGCAGTGAAAGTTATCCAGGGGCTAACTATGGCTACACCTTC
NA	TRBV6-4	NA	TRBJ1-1	CASSKTDNTKAFF	TGTGCCAGCAGTAAGACGGACAACACTAAAGCTTTCTTT
NA	TRBV7-6	few	TRBJ2-1	CASGPGTYSYNEQFF	TGTGCCAGCGGACCCGGGACGTACTCCTACAATGAGCAGTTCTTC
NA	TRBV28	many	TRBJ1-5	CASRPHGGINQPQHF	TGTGCCAGCAGACCCCACGGAGGGATCAATCAGCCCCAGCATTTT